This TCR beta chain was retrieved from a study of blood T cell repertoires in COVID-19. Assay: immunoSEQ multiplex PCR; the TCRdb copy retains only in-frame clones and omits some. The data show over 35,000 clones, with roughly 85% seen just once and approximately 10% held by the top ten. Germline-derived CDR1 and CDR2 are SQVTM and ANQGSEA. V dropped 6 bases and J dropped 3; count of bases not matched to a gene: 10. The CDR3 totals 14 residues. The chain combines TRBV29-1 with TRBJ2-7; 8 bases agree with TRBD1. The source is a human donor in a cohort sampled during active COVID-19. Sequences were obtained from peripheral blood. CDR3 region: CSVDGTGGGYEQYF. The CDR3, as DNA: TGCAGCGTGGATGGGACAGGAGGTGGCTACGAGCAGTACTTC.